The clone carrying this T cell receptor (beta chain) was counted only a few times. Its antigen remains unidentified. TCRdb called the reads again in MiXCR, with one record for every CDR3 protein. This table holds around 280,000 distinct CDR3 sequences, 9.6% found once. The sample originates from a study of T cell repertoires in cytomegalovirus infection. Germline lookup yields CDR1 LGHNA and CDR2 YSLEER. The V segment lost 4 bases and the J segment 1 base; nucleotides outside the gene matches: 6. The CDR3 spans 17 residues. General study findings and limits: HLA-C-restricted TCR beta clonotypes specific for CMV led the ex vivo response.

The clonotype was recovered from a human donor in good health (CMV status not recorded). Some clones in this sample may be carry-over from other donors' samples. V gene TRBV4-3 combines with J gene TRBJ2-1; 11 positions match TRBD2. The source material was PBMCs. CDR3 amino acids: CASSRVLAGGSYNEQFF. The CDR3 coding sequence is TGCGCCAGCAGCCGAGTTCTAGCGGGGGGTTCCTACAATGAGCAGTTCTTC.